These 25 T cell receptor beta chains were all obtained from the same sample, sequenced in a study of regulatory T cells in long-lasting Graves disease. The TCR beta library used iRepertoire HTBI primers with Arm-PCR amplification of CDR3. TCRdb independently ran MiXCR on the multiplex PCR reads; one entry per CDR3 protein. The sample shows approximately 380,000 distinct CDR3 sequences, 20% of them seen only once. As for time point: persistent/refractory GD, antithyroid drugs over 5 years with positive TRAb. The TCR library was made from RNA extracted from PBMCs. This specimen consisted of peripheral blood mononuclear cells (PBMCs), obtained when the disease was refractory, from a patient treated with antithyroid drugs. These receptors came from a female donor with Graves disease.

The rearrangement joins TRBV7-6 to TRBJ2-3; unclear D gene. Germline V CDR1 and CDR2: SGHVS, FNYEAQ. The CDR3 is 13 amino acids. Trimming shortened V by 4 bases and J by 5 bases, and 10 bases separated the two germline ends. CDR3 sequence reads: CASSSGVEDTQYF. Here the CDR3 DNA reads TGTGCCAGCAGCTCGGGTGTGGAAGATACGCAGTATTTT.

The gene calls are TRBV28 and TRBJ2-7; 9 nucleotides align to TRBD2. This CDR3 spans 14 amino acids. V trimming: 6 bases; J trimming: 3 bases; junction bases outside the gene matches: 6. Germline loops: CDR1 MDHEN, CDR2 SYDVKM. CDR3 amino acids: CASRPGTSCYEQYF. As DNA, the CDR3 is TGTGCCAGCAGACCCGGGACTAGCTGCTACGAGCAGTACTTC.

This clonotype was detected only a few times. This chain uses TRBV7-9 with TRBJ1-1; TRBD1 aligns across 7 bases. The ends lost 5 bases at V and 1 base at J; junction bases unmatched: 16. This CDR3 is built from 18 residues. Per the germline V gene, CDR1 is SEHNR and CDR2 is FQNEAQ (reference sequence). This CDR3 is CASSTPPTGREGNTEAFF. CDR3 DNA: TGTGCCAGCAGCACCCCGCCGACAGGGCGAGAGGGGAACACTGAAGCTTTCTTT.

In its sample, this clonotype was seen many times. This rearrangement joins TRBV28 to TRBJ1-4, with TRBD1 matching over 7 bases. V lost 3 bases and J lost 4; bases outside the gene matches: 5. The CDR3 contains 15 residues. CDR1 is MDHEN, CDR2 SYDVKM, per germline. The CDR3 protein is CASSLTGTFNEKLFF. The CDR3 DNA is TGTGCCAGCAGTTTGACAGGGACCTTTAATGAAAAACTGTTTTTT.

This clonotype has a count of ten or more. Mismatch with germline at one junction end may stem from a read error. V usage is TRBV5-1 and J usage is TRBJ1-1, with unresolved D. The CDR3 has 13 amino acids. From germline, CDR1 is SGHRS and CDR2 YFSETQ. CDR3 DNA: TGTGCCAGCAGCTTAGCGGCGAACACTGAAGCTTTCTTT. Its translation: CASSLAANTEAFF.

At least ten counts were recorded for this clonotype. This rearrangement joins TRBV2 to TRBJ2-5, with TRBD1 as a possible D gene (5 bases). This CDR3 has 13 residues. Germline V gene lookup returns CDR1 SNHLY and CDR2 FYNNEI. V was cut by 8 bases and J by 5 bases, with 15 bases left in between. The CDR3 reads CASRQGGLETQYF. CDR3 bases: TGTGCCAGCCGCCAGGGTGGGTTGGAGACCCAGTACTTC.

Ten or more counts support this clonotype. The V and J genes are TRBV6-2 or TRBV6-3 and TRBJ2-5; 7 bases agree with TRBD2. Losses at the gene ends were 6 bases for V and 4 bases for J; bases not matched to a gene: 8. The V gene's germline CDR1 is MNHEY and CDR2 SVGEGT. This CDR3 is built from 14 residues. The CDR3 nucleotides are TGTGCCAGCAGACTTAGCGGGCCTGGAGAGACCCAGTACTTC. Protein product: CASRLSGPGETQYF.

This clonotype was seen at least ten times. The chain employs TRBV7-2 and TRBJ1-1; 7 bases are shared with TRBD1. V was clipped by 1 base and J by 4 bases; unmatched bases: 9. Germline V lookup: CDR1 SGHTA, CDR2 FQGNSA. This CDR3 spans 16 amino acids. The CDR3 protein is CASSLGRQGRGTEAFF. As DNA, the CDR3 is TGTGCCAGCAGCTTAGGTCGACAGGGAAGAGGCACTGAAGCTTTCTTT.

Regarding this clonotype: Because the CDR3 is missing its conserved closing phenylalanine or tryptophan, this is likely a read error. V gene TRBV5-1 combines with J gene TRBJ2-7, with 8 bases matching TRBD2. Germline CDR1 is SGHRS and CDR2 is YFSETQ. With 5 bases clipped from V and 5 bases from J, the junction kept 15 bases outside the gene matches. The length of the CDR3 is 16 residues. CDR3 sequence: CASRRTPGLGENEQYL. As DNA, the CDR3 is TGCGCCAGCAGAAGGACCCCGGGACTAGGGGAAAACGAGCAGTACCTC.

In nucleotides, the CDR3 is TGTGCCAGCAGTAAACGGGCTCCGACCAGATACGAGCAGTACTTC. Its translation: CASSKRAPTRYEQYF. This sequence joins TRBV6-1 and TRBJ2-7; D uncertain. V lost 5 bases to trimming and J lost 4 bases, with 18 bases between them. The germline gives CDR1 MNHNS, CDR2 SASEGT. The CDR3 has 15 amino acids.

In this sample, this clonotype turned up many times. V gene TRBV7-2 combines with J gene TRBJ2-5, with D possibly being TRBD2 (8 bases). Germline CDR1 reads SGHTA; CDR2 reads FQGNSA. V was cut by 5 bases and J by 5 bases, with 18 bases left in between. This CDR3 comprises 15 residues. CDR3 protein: CASSALGGGRETQYF. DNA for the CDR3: TGTGCCAGCAGCGCCCTAGGGGGCGGGAGGGAGACCCAGTACTTC.

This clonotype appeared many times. The CDR3 region is CASTRAGLNTGELFF. CDR3 bases: TGTGCCAGCACAAGGGCGGGGCTAAACACCGGGGAGCTGTTTTTT. This chain uses TRBV12-3 or TRBV12-4 with TRBJ2-2, with D perhaps matching TRBD2 (6 bases). The CDR3 consists of 15 residues. V lost 7 bases and J lost 2, with 14 bases in between.

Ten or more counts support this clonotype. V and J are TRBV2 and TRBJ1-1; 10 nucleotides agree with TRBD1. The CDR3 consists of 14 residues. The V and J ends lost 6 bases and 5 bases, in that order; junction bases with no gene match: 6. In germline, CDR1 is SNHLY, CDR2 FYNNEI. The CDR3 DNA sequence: TGTGCCAGCAGAGGAGACAGGGGGCATACTGAAGCTTTCTTT. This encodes CASRGDRGHTEAFF.

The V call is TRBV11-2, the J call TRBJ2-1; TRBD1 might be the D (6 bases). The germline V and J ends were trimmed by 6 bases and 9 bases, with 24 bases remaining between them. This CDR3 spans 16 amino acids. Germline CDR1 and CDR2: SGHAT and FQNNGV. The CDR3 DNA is TGTGCCAGCAGGACCAGGGGCCAAGCTCTGCAAGGTGAGCAGTTCTTC. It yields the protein CASRTRGQALQGEQFF. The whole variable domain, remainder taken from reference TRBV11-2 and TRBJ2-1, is EAGVAQSPRYKIIEKRQSVAFWCNPISGHATLYWYQQILGQGPKLLIQFQNNGVVDDSQLPKDRFSAERLKGVDSTLKIQPAKLEDSAVYLCASRTRGQALQGEQFFGPGTRLTVL.

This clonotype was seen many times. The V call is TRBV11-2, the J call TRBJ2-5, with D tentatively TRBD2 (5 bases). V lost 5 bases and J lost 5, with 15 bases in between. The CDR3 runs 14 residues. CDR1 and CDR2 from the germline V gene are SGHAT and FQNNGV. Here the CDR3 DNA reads TGTGCCAGCAGCGGCCCTACTAGGTCGGAGACCCAGTACTTC. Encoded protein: CASSGPTRSETQYF.

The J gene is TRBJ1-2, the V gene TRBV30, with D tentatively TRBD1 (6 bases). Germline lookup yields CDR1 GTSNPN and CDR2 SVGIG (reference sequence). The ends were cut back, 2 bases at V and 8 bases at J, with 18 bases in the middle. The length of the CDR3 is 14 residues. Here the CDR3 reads CAWSRGGLTLGYTF. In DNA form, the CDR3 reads TGTGCCTGGAGTAGGGGGGGACTAACATTGGGCTACACCTTC.

The CDR3 DNA reads as TGTGCCATCTCCGGGACTAGACCCCACCAGTACTTC. It codes for CAISGTRPHQYF. The chain has TRBV28 and TRBJ2-7; TRBD2 agrees at 8 bases. CDR1 is MDHEN and CDR2 is SYDVKM in the germline V gene. J lost 10 bases, V lost 10 bases, and 12 bases had no gene match. The CDR3 has 12 amino acids.

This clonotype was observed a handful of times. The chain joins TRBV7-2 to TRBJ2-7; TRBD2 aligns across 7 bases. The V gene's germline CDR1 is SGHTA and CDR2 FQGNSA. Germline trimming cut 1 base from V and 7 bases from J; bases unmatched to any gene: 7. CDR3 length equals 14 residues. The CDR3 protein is CASSLGRAGREQYF. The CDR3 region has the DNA TGTGCCAGCAGCTTAGGACGGGCCGGGAGGGAGCAGTACTTC.

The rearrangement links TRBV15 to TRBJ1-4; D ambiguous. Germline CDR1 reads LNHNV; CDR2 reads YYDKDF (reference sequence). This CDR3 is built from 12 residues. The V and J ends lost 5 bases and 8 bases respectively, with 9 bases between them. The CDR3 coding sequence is TGTGCCACCAGCTCGACCGGAGAAAAACTGTTTTTT. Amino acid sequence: CATSSTGEKLFF.

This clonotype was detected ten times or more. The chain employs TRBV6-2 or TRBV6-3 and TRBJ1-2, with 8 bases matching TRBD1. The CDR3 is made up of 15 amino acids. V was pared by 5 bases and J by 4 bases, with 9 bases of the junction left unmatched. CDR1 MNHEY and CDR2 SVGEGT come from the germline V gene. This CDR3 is CASSLPGGRGYGYTF. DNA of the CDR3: TGTGCCAGCAGTCTGCCAGGGGGCCGGGGCTATGGCTACACCTTC.

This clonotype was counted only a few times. The CDR3: CASSYGTSGNEQFF. The DNA for the CDR3 is TGTGCCAGCAGTTACGGGACTAGCGGGAATGAGCAGTTCTTC. The chain combines TRBV6-2 or TRBV6-3 with TRBJ2-1; 12 bases line up with TRBD2. In germline, CDR1 is MNHEY, CDR2 SVGEGT. The V gene end was trimmed by 2 bases and the J gene end by 7 bases; junction bases not matched to a gene: 0. CDR3 length: 14 amino acids.

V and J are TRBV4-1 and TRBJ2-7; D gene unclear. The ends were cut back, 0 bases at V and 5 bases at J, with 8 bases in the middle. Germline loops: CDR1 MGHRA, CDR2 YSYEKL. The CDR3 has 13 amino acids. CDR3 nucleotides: TGCGCCAGCAGCCAAGACAGGTTCCACGAGCAGTACTTC. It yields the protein CASSQDRFHEQYF.

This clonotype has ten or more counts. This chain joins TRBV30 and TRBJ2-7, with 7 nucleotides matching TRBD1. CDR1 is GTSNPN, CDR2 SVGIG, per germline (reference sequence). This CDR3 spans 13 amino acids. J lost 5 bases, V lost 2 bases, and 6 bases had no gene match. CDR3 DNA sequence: TGTGCCTGGAGTCGAGGGGGCATCAACGAGCAGTACTTC. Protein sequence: CAWSRGGINEQYF.

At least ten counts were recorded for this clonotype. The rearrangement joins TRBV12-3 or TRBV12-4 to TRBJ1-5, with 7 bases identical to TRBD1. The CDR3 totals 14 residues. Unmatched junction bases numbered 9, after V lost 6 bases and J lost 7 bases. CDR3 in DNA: TGTGCCAGCAGCCAAACAGGGGATCGACAGCCCCAGCATTTT. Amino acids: CASSQTGDRQPQHF.

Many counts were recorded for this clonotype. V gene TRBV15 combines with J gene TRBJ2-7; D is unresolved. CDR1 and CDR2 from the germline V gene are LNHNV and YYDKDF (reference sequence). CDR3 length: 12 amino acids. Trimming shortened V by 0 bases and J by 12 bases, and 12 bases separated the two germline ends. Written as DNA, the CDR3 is TGTGCCACCAGCAGAGATTGGGGTGGTCTGTACTTC. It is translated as CATSRDWGGLYF.